These T cell receptor beta chains were read from a single sample in a study of T cell responses to AZD1222 COVID-19 vaccine. The protocol was immunoSEQ multiplex PCR, while the TCRdb copy is restricted to in-frame clones and leaves out a portion. Of roughly 120,000 clones in the sample, more than 75% are singletons; the top ten hold about 3.3%. The sample in question was peripheral blood, obtained 28 days after the second AZD1222 dose. These receptors all come from an adult who received the AZD1222 COVID-19 vaccine. The CDR3 runs from the conserved cysteine through the conserved F or W. D genes are given only for firm matches. The size entry is marked missing in some rows and otherwise reads once, few, many or a size class.

J gene | CDR3 length | clone size | D gene | V gene | CDR3 protein | CDR3 DNA
TRBJ1-2 | 11 | NA | NA | TRBV6-5 | CASRRGSGYTF | TGTGCCAGCAGGAGGGGGTCTGGCTACACCTTC
TRBJ1-5 | 12 | NA | NA | TRBV21-1 | CARPGLNQPQHF | TGTGCCAGGCCGGGTCTTAATCAGCCCCAGCATTTT
TRBJ1-1 | 15 | once | NA | TRBV5-4 | CASSFDDRRNTEAFF | TGTGCCAGCAGCTTCGACGACAGGAGGAACACTGAAGCTTTCTTT
TRBJ1-2 | 15 | once | NA | TRBV3-1/TRBV3-2 | CASSQDPQGSGGYTF | TGTGCCAGCAGCCAAGATCCCCAGGGATCGGGGGGCTACACCTTC
TRBJ2-7 | 14 | NA | TRBD1 | TRBV18 | CASSLGQGSYEQYF | TGTGCCAGCTCACTGGGACAGGGGAGTTACGAGCAGTACTTC
TRBJ2-5 | 14 | NA | NA | TRBV5-1 | CASSLDTTQETQYF | TGCGCCAGCAGCTTAGACACCACCCAAGAGACCCAGTACTTC
TRBJ2-1 | 12 | NA | NA | TRBV6-5 | CASKEGLNEQFF | TGTGCCAGTAAAGAAGGTTTAAATGAGCAGTTCTTC
TRBJ1-2 | 15 | NA | NA | TRBV7-8 | CASSNLVAQHYGYTF | TGTGCCAGCAGCAACCTGGTGGCGCAGCACTATGGCTACACCTTC
TRBJ2-3 | 15 | NA | TRBD2 | TRBV4-3 | CASSQNSGSRDTQYF | TGCGCCAGCAGCCAAAATAGCGGGAGTAGGGATACGCAGTATTTT
TRBJ1-4 | 15 | NA | NA | TRBV5-1 | CASSLTGTGNEKLFF | TGCGCCAGCAGCTTGACCGGGACGGGGAATGAAAAACTGTTTTTT
TRBJ1-5 | 14 | NA | NA | TRBV6-4 | CASSDGTSNQPQHF | TGTGCCAGCAGTGACGGGACGAGCAATCAGCCCCAGCATTTT
TRBJ1-5 | 16 | NA | NA | TRBV6-4 | CASSDPTVPDISAQHF | TGTGCCAGCAGTGACCCTACCGTCCCCGACATTAGCGCCCAGCATTTT
TRBJ1-1 | 15 | NA | NA | TRBV30 | CAWSVRAPRPAEAFF | TGTGCCTGGAGTGTACGGGCCCCCCGGCCGGCTGAAGCTTTCTTT
TRBJ1-2 | 13 | NA | NA | TRBV30 | CAWRLSDPYGYTF | TGTGCCTGGAGGTTGTCGGACCCCTATGGCTACACCTTC
TRBJ2-7 | 14 | NA | NA | TRBV2 | CASSGDSSTREQYF | TGTGCCAGCAGTGGAGACAGTTCTACTAGGGAGCAGTACTTC
TRBJ1-1 | 15 | NA | NA | TRBV6-1 | CASSELPALNTEAFF | TGTGCCAGCAGTGAACTCCCAGCTCTGAACACTGAAGCTTTCTTT
TRBJ2-5 | 14 | NA | TRBD1 | TRBV3-1/TRBV3-2 | CASSPDRGRGTQYF | TGTGCCAGCAGCCCCGACAGGGGGCGCGGGACCCAGTACTTC
TRBJ2-7 | 15 | NA | TRBD2 | TRBV4-1 | CASSQVQAGVSEQYF | TGCGCCAGCAGCCAAGTTCAAGCGGGAGTATCCGAGCAGTACTTC
TRBJ2-1 | 16 | NA | NA | TRBV7-2 | CASSLEAGLPSSEQFF | TGTGCCAGCAGCTTAGAGGCCGGACTTCCCTCTAGTGAGCAGTTCTTC
TRBJ1-4 | 16 | NA | TRBD1 | TRBV18 | CASSDREVPTNEKLFF | TGTGCCAGCTCAGACAGGGAGGTGCCAACTAATGAAAAACTGTTTTTT
TRBJ1-2 | 14 | NA | NA | TRBV6-2/TRBV6-3 | CASSYPRRGDGYTF | TGTGCCAGCAGTTACCCCCGGAGGGGAGATGGCTACACCTTC
TRBJ1-5 | 14 | once | NA | TRBV4-3 | CASSLGTFEQPQHF | TGCGCCAGCAGCCTCGGGACATTCGAACAGCCCCAGCATTTT
TRBJ1-1 | 14 | few | TRBD1 | TRBV11-2 | CASSWGAGGTEAFF | TGTGCCAGCAGCTGGGGCGCAGGGGGCACTGAAGCTTTCTTT
TRBJ1-3 | 14 | NA | TRBD1 | TRBV3-1/TRBV3-2 | CASSPGGGGNTIYF | TGTGCCAGCAGTCCAGGGGGCGGTGGAAACACCATATATTTT
TRBJ1-6 | 15 | NA | TRBD1 | TRBV7-2 | CASSLGGQGNSPLHF | TGTGCCAGCAGCTTAGGGGGACAGGGAAATTCACCCCTCCACTTT
TRBJ1-2 | 14 | NA | NA | TRBV24-1 | CATSNFWINYGYTF | TGTGCCACCAGTAATTTCTGGATTAACTATGGCTACACCTTC
TRBJ2-1 | 15 | NA | TRBD2 | TRBV7-2 | CASSPRTSQDNEQFF | TGTGCCAGCAGCCCCCGGACTAGCCAAGACAATGAGCAGTTCTTC
TRBJ1-2 | 15 | NA | TRBD1 | TRBV20-1 | CSASSRDRGLYGYTF | TGCAGTGCTAGTAGTCGGGACAGGGGCCTCTATGGCTACACCTTC
TRBJ2-1 | 16 | NA | TRBD2 | TRBV4-1 | CASSQWTSGIIGEQFF | TGCGCCAGCAGCCAATGGACTAGCGGGATTATAGGTGAGCAGTTCTTC
TRBJ1-5 | 16 | NA | NA | TRBV11-3 | CASPDSDAGVHQPQHF | TGTGCCAGCCCCGACTCGGATGCGGGGGTTCATCAGCCCCAGCATTTT
TRBJ2-7 | 12 | NA | NA | TRBV7-9 | CASSLAGREQYF | TGTGCCAGCAGCTTAGCAGGGAGGGAGCAGTACTTC
TRBJ2-1 | 16 | NA | NA | TRBV7-9 | CASSPPFRAGRNEQFF | TGTGCCAGCAGCCCCCCCTTCCGGGCGGGACGGAATGAGCAGTTCTTC
TRBJ2-6 | 15 | NA | NA | TRBV20-1 | CSASTKGSGANVLTF | TGCAGTGCTAGTACCAAGGGGTCTGGGGCCAACGTCCTGACTTTC
TRBJ1-2 | 15 | NA | NA | TRBV7-9 | CASSRQGYDSYGYTF | TGTGCCAGCAGCCGTCAGGGGTATGACAGCTATGGCTACACCTTC
TRBJ1-1 | 15 | NA | TRBD1 | TRBV7-9 | CASSLGGQEGTEAFF | TGTGCCAGCAGCTTGGGGGGACAGGAGGGCACTGAAGCTTTCTTT
TRBJ1-2 | 16 | NA | TRBD1 | TRBV20-1 | CSASGTGASANYGYTF | TGCAGTGCCAGTGGGACAGGGGCCTCAGCTAACTATGGCTACACCTTC
TRBJ2-1 | 17 | NA | TRBD2 | TRBV7-7 | CASSLWTSGSSYNEQFF | TGTGCCAGCAGCCTATGGACTAGCGGAAGCTCCTACAATGAGCAGTTCTTC
TRBJ1-1 | 14 | NA | NA | TRBV27 | CASSKDRINTEAFF | TGTGCCAGCAGTAAAGACAGGATAAACACTGAAGCTTTCTTT
TRBJ2-3 | 15 | once | NA | TRBV11-1 | CASSLNRISTDTQYF | TGTGCCAGCAGCCTTAATAGGATTTCCACAGATACGCAGTATTTT
TRBJ1-1 | 14 | NA | NA | TRBV6-5 | CATSFRTGPTEAFF | TGTGCCACCTCTTTCCGAACAGGGCCCACTGAAGCTTTCTTT
TRBJ1-2 | 15 | NA | TRBD1 | TRBV2 | CASTTGQGASYGYTF | TGTGCCAGCACCACGGGACAGGGGGCGAGCTATGGCTACACCTTC
TRBJ2-5 | 14 | NA | NA | TRBV30 | CAWNRQGGRETQYF | TGTGCCTGGAATCGGCAGGGGGGACGAGAGACCCAGTACTTC
TRBJ2-3 | 18 | NA | TRBD1 | TRBV5-1 | CASVRTGTGAGLTDTQYF | TGCGCCAGCGTCAGAACCGGGACAGGGGCCGGACTCACAGATACGCAGTATTTT
TRBJ2-7 | 13 | once | NA | TRBV11-1 | CASSLEGYYEQYF | TGTGCCAGCAGCTTAGAAGGCTACTACGAGCAGTACTTC
TRBJ2-1 | 14 | once | NA | TRBV7-9 | CASSLTRVFLEQFF | TGTGCCAGCAGCCTGACCCGGGTGTTTCTTGAGCAGTTCTTC
TRBJ1-5 | 14 | few | TRBD1 | TRBV7-2 | CASSPDRANQPQHF | TGTGCCAGCAGCCCCGACAGGGCGAACCAGCCCCAGCATTTT
TRBJ1-5 | 15 | NA | NA | TRBV28 | CASRTAPYSNQPQHF | TGTGCCAGCAGGACAGCTCCATATAGCAATCAGCCCCAGCATTTT
TRBJ2-7 | 14 | NA | TRBD1 | TRBV10-3 | CAIRPTGDGYEQYF | TGTGCCATCAGGCCGACAGGGGACGGTTACGAGCAGTACTTC
TRBJ2-1 | 16 | once | TRBD2 | TRBV24-1 | CATSDMTSGRYNEQFF | TGTGCCACCAGTGATATGACTAGCGGGAGATACAATGAGCAGTTCTTC
TRBJ2-7 | 15 | NA | TRBD1 | TRBV9 | CASSERTGGPYEQYF | TGTGCCAGCAGCGAGAGAACAGGGGGTCCCTACGAGCAGTACTTC
TRBJ2-7 | 15 | NA | NA | TRBV10-3 | CAISVGGRGGYEQYF | TGTGCCATCAGTGTGGGGGGCAGGGGAGGCTACGAGCAGTACTTC
TRBJ2-7 | 15 | NA | NA | TRBV9 | CASSVDNNPSYEQYF | TGTGCCAGCAGCGTTGACAACAACCCGTCCTACGAGCAGTACTTC
TRBJ1-2 | 14 | NA | NA | TRBV19 | CASSIEGLYYGYTF | TGTGCCAGTAGTATAGAAGGGTTGTACTATGGCTACACCTTC
TRBJ1-5 | 13 | NA | NA | TRBV5-1 | CASSLDSNQPQHF | TGCGCCAGCAGCTTGGACAGCAATCAGCCCCAGCATTTT
TRBJ1-2 | 14 | NA | NA | TRBV5-4 | CASSLEGATYGYTF | TGTGCCAGCAGCTTGGAAGGGGCGACCTATGGCTACACCTTC
TRBJ2-3 | 16 | NA | NA | TRBV6-2/TRBV6-3 | CASSYGLRLAQDTQYF | TGTGCCAGCAGTTACGGGTTGCGGTTGGCACAAGATACGCAGTATTTT
TRBJ2-5 | 17 | NA | NA | TRBV27 | CASSSPLRRGGQETQYF | TGTGCCAGCAGCTCCCCCCTCCGCAGGGGTGGACAAGAGACCCAGTACTTC
TRBJ2-3 | 22 | NA | TRBD2 | TRBV3-1/TRBV3-2 | CASSQDEGGEYLAGVLTDTQYF | TGTGCCAGCAGCCAAGATGAAGGGGGGGAGTATCTAGCGGGAGTGCTGACAGATACGCAGTATTTT
TRBJ2-5 | 15 | NA | NA | TRBV7-9 | CASSLEGYAEETQYF | TGTGCCAGCAGCTTAGAAGGGTACGCGGAAGAGACCCAGTACTTC
TRBJ1-2 | 11 | once | NA | TRBV27 | CATGQGYGYTF | TGTGCCACCGGCCAGGGCTATGGCTACACCTTC